This T cell receptor beta chain emerged from a study of blood T cell repertoires in COVID-19 (dated by TCRdb to 2020 to 2022). Looking at the study overall: The collaborator samples originated in the United States, Italy and Spain and spanned the acute and convalescent phases of COVID-19. The material from the prospective study consisted of cDNA or gDNA derived from T cells, B-cell-depleted T cells, or PBMCs. The dataset comprised deeply sampled blood TCRbeta repertoires from subjects exposed to, actively infected with, or recovered from COVID-19. A freely available public database, intended as a resource for researchers studying the immune response to SARS-CoV-2, is where the repertoires were released. Samples came from the ongoing ImmuneRACE study (first 160 participants) plus 1,254 subjects from 6 global collaborators. Sample metadata almost always included a de-identified subject ID, COVID-19 status, age in years and sex. Where HLA class I and class II types were available, the types were taken from metadata supplied by the sample provider, not from assay-based typing.

Results and caveats for the whole study, not just this receptor: How much clinical and demographic metadata was included differed by source and by participant, and the metadata was provided uncurated.

TCRbeta CDR3 regions were amplified from genomic DNA using the immunoSEQ Assay, a bias-controlled multiplex PCR. The authors processed their data as follows. Nucleated cell counts per sample were estimated from amplification of reference gene primers within the assay. To quantify the absolute abundance of each unique TCRbeta CDR3 rearrangement, sequence reads were collapsed and filtered. Productive Simpson clonality was computed per sample as the square root of Simpson's diversity index over productive rearrangements. TCRdb obtained this table from immuneACCESS and retained in-frame rearrangements with V and J assigned. These tables miss some clones; where compared with another copy, unresolved V genes account for less than half of the shortfall, and the remainder is unexplained. For V, J and clone size, that table is used; D and trimming come from the DNA. The sample profile shows some 150,000 clones; around 90% of them were found once. The ten largest clones capture 3.5% to 4% of the sample.

Worth noting for this clone: The antigen it binds to is not known. Per-base qualities were not stored, and no clone one base away is much larger.

Including cysteine and phenylalanine, the CDR3 has 14 amino acids. The DNA shown is the 42-base CDR3, in frame from base 1. CDR1 and CDR2 are drawn from the germline V gene: ENHRY, SYGVKD. V was cut back by 10 bases and J by 1 base, leaving a gap of 16 bases between them. Another Seattle source contributed samples from volunteer blood donors who had recovered from COVID-19. Collaborating institutions collected whole blood in K2EDTA tubes following their own protocols. For TCRbeta analysis, collaborator samples were shipped as frozen whole blood, as isolated PBMCs, or as DNA extracted from either sample type.

The receptor chain draws on TRBV10-3 and TRBJ2-5, and possibly TRBD2, on 5 matching bases. This TCR came from an older woman who had recovered from COVID-19. Input material: peripheral blood. The nucleotide sequence is TGTGCCAGCCGCGGCGGGTCAGGCCAAGAGACCCAGTACTTC. Its protein reads: CASRGGSGQETQYF.